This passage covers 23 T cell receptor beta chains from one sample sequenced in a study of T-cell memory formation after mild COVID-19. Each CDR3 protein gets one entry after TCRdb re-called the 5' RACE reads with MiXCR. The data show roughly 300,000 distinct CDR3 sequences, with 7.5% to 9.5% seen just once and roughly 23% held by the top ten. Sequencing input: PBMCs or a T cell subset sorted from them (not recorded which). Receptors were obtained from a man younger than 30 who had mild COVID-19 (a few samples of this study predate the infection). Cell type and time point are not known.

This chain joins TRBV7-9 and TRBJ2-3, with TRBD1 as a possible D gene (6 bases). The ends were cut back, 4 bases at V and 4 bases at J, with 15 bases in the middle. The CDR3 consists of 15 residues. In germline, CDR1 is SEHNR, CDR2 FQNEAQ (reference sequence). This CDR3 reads CASSSTGSEADTQYF. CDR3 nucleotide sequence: TGTGCCAGCAGCTCGACAGGTTCCGAAGCAGATACGCAGTATTTT.

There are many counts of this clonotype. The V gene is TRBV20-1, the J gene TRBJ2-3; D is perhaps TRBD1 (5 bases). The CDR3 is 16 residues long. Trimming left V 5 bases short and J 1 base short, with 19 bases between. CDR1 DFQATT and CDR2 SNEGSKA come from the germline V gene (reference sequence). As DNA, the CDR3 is TGCAGTGCTCGAAACCCCCCAGGGTTTGGCACAGATACGCAGTATTTT. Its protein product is CSARNPPGFGTDTQYF.

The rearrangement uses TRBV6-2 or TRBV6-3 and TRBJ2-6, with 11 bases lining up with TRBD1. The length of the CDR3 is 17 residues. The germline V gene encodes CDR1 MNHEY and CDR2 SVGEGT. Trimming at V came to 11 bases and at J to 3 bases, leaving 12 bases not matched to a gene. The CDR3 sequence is CAGPRGQGVFGANVLTF. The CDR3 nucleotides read TGTGCCGGCCCGCGGGGACAGGGGGTATTTGGGGCCAACGTCCTGACTTTC.

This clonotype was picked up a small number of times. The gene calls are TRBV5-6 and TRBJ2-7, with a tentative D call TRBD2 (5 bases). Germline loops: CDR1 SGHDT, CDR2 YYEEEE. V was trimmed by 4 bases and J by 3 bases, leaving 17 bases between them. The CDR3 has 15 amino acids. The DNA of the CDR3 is TGTGCCAGCAGCCGTGCTGACTGGGAGAGCTACGAGCAGTACGTC. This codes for CASSRADWESYEQYV.

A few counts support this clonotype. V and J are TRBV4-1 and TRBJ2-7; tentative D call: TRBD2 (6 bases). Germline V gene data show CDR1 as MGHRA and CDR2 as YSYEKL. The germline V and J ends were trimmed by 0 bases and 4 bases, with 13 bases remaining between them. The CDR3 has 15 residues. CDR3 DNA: TGCGCCAGCAGCCAAGATGTGGCAGGGAGGTACGAGCAGTACTTC. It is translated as CASSQDVAGRYEQYF.

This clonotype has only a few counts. The CDR3 loop is CASSPNRENTEAFF. DNA for the CDR3: TGTGCCAGCAGCCCGAACAGGGAGAACACTGAAGCTTTCTTT. This chain connects TRBV7-8 to TRBJ1-1; possible D gene TRBD1, 6 bases. Germline-derived CDR1 and CDR2 are SGHVS and FQNEAQ. The CDR3 sequence is 14 residues long. V was shortened by 5 bases and J by 1 base, with 11 bases between the two germline ends.

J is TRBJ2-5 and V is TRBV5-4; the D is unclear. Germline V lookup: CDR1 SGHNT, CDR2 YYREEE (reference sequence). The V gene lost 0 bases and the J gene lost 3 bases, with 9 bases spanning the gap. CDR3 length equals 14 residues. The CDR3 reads CASSLGGAEETQYF. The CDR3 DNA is TGTGCCAGCAGCTTGGGAGGCGCGGAAGAGACCCAGTACTTC.

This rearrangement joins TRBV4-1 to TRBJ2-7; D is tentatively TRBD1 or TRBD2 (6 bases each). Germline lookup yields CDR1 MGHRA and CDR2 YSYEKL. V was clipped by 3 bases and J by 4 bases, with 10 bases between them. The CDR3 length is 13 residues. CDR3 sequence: CASSQIGGYEQYF. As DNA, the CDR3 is TGCGCCAGCAGCCAGATAGGGGGGTACGAGCAGTACTTC.

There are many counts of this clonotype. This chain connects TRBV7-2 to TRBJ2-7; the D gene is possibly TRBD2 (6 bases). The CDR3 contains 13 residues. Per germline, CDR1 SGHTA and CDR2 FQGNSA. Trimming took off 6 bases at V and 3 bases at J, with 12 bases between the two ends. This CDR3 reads CASSRMRDYEQYV. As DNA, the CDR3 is TGTGCCAGCAGTAGAATGCGGGACTACGAGCAGTACGTC.

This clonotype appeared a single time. DNA of the CDR3: TGTGCCAGCAGCTTAGGGGGGGCCCGCCAAGAGACCCAGTACTTC. Residues: CASSLGGARQETQYF. The rearrangement links TRBV7-6 to TRBJ2-5; either TRBD1 or TRBD2 may supply D (6 bases each). V was shortened by 1 base and J by 1 base, with 10 bases between the two germline ends. This CDR3 spans 15 amino acids. Germline V gene data show CDR1 as SGHVS and CDR2 as FNYEAQ.

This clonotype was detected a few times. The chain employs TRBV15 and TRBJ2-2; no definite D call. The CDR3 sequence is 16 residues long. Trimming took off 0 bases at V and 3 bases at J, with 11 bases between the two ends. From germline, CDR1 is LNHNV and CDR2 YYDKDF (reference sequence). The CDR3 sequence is CATSRDPLSDTGELFF. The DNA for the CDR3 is TGTGCCACCAGCAGAGATCCACTTTCCGACACCGGGGAGCTGTTTTTT.

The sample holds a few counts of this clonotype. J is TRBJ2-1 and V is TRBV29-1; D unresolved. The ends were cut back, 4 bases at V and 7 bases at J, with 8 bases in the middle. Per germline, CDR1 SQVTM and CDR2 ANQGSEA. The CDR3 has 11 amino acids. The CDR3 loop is CSVGRFNEQFF. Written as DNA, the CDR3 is TGCAGCGTTGGAAGGTTTAATGAGCAGTTCTTC.

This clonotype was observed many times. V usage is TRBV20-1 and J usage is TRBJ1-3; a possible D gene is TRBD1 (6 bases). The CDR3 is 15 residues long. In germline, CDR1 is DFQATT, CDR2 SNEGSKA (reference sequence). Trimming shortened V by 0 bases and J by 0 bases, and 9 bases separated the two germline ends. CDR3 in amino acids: CSAREDRLSGNTIYF. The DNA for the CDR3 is TGCAGTGCTAGAGAGGACAGACTCTCTGGAAACACCATATATTTT.

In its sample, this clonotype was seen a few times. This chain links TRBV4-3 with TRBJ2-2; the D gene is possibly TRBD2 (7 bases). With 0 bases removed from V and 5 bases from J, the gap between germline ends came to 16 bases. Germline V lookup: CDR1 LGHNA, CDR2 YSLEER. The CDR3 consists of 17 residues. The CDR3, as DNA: TGCGCCAGCAGCCAAGATCCGGGGGGCGTCGGAACCGGGGAGCTGTTTTTT. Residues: CASSQDPGGVGTGELFF.

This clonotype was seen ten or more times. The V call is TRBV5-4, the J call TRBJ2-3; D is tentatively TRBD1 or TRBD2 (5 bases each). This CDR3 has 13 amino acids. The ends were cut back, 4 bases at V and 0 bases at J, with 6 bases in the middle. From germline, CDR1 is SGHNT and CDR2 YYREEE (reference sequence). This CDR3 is CASSGDSTDTQYF. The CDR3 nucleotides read TGTGCCAGCAGCGGGGACAGCACAGATACGCAGTATTTT.

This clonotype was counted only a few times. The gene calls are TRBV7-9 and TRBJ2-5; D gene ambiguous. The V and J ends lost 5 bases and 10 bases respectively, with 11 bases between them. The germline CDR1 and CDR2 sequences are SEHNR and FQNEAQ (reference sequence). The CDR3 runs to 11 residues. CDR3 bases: TGTGCCAGCAGCCGATTGGCTTTCCAGTACTTC. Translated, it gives CASSRLAFQYF.

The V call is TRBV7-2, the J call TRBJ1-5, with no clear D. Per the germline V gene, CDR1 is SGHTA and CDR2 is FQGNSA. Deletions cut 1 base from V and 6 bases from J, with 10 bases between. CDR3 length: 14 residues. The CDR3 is CASSLGVGVQPQHF. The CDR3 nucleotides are TGTGCCAGCAGCTTAGGGGTGGGAGTTCAGCCCCAGCATTTT. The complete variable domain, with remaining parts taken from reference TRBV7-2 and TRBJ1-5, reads GAGVSQSPSNKVTEKGKDVELRCDPISGHTALYWYRQSLGQGLEFLIYFQGNSAPDKSGLPSDRFSAERTGGSVSTLTIQRTQQEDSAVYLCASSLGVGVQPQHFGDGTRLSIL.

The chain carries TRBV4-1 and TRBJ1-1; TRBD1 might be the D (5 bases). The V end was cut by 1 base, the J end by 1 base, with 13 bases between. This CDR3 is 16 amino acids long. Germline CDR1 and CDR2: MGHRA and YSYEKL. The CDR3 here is CASSQGPGQPNTEAFF. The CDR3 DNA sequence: TGCGCCAGCAGCCAAGGACCAGGGCAACCGAACACTGAAGCTTTCTTT.

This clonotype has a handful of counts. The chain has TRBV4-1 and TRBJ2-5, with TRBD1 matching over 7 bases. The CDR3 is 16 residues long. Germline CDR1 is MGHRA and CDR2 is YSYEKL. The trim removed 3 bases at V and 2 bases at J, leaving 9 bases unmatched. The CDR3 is CASSQGAGTAQETQYF. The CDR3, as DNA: TGCGCCAGCAGCCAGGGGGCCGGGACAGCGCAAGAGACCCAGTACTTC.

Here the CDR3 reads CASSLRSGISDTQYF. DNA for the CDR3: TGTGCCAGCAGCTTAAGGTCTGGTATCTCTGATACGCAGTATTTT. The chain employs TRBV7-2 and TRBJ2-3; D is undetermined. CDR1 and CDR2 from the germline V gene are SGHTA and FQGNSA. V was trimmed by 2 bases and J by 6 bases, leaving 15 bases between them. There are 15 residues in the CDR3.

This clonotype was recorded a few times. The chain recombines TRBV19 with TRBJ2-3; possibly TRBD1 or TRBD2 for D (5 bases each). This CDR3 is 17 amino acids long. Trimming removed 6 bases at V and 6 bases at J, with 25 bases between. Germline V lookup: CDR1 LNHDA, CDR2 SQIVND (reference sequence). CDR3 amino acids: CASRPAGTGTPEDTQYF. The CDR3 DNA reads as TGTGCCAGTAGGCCTGCTGGGACCGGAACCCCTGAGGATACGCAGTATTTT. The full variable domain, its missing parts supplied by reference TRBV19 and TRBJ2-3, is DGGITQSPKYLFRKEGQNVTLSCEQNLNHDAMYWYRQDPGQGLRLIYYSQIVNDFQKGDIAEGYSVSREKKESFPLTVTSAQKNPTAFYLCASRPAGTGTPEDTQYFGPGTRLTVL.

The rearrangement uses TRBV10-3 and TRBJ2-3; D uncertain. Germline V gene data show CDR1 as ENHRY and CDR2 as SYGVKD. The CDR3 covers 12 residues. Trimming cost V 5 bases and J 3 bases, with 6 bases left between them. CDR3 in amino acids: CAISPSTDTQYF. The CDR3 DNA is TGTGCCATCAGTCCCTCTACAGATACGCAGTATTTT.

This chain's CDR3 is CASSQGPGTGGLYEQYF. The CDR3 region has the DNA TGTGCCAGCAGCCAAGGGCCCGGGACAGGGGGTCTCTACGAGCAGTACTTC. The chain uses TRBV3-1 and TRBJ2-7; 11 nucleotides line up with TRBD1. The CDR3 loop spans 17 amino acids. The V and J ends lost 1 base and 3 bases, in that order; junction bases with no gene match: 8. Germline-derived CDR1 and CDR2 are LGHDT and YNNKEL (reference sequence).